These 17 T cell receptor beta chains were sequenced from one sample in a study of T cells after yellow fever vaccination. TCRdb reanalysed the 5' RACE reads using MiXCR and keeps one entry per CDR3 protein. The profile covers some 300,000 distinct CDR3 sequences, with approximately 10% appearing a single time and around 3.5% taken by the ten largest. Sequencing used CD4+ T cells sorted from PBMCs, obtained 5 days after the yellow fever booster vaccination. The receptors were gathered from a young man who received the YFV17D yellow fever vaccine.

J is TRBJ2-2 and V is TRBV4-1; possibly TRBD2 for D (5 bases). The CDR3 length is 15 residues. The germline CDR1 and CDR2 sequences are MGHRA and YSYEKL. V lost 1 base, J lost 6 bases, and 12 bases lay in between. The CDR3 here is CASSQVSPGSGELFF. The CDR3, as DNA: TGCGCCAGCAGCCAAGTGTCTCCGGGGTCCGGGGAGCTGTTTTTT.

This clonotype was picked up many times. The chain uses TRBV4-1 and TRBJ2-4; 7 bases align to TRBD1. This CDR3 has 16 amino acids. Germline-derived CDR1 and CDR2 are MGHRA and YSYEKL. J lost 4 bases, V lost 1 base, and 7 bases had no gene match. CDR3 nucleotide sequence: TGCGCCAGCAGCCAAGTCGTCCGGGACAGAAAAAACATTCAGTACTTC. It codes for CASSQVVRDRKNIQYF.

This clonotype came up many times. In DNA form, the CDR3 reads TGCGCCAGCAGCTTGTATCTGACAGGAGGCTCTGGGGCCAACGTCCTGACTTTC. This encodes CASSLYLTGGSGANVLTF. The genes are TRBV5-1 and TRBJ2-6; a possible D gene is TRBD1 (6 bases). Deletions cut 1 base from V and 0 bases from J, with 14 bases between. The CDR3 loop spans 18 amino acids. The germline CDR1 and CDR2 sequences are SGHRS and YFSETQ.

V is TRBV28 and J is TRBJ2-7; 9 nucleotides match TRBD1. The ends lost 5 bases at V and 1 base at J; junction bases unmatched: 3. The CDR3 consists of 14 residues. Germline V gene sequence: CDR1 MDHEN, CDR2 SYDVKM. As DNA, the CDR3 is TGTGCCAGCAGTCAGGGACAGGGATCCTACGAGCAGTACGTC. This translates into CASSQGQGSYEQYV.

The chain has TRBV7-9 and TRBJ2-6; D uncertain. V was trimmed by 1 base and J by 0 bases, leaving 7 bases between them. This CDR3 region has 16 residues. Germline values: CDR1 SEHNR, CDR2 FQNEAQ (reference sequence). The CDR3 DNA reads as TGTGCCAGCAGCTTAGACGGATACTCTGGGGCCAACGTCCTGACTTTC. This gives the protein CASSLDGYSGANVLTF.

This rearrangement joins TRBV2 to TRBJ1-6; D not resolved. This CDR3 contains 11 residues. Germline assignment: CDR1 SNHLY and CDR2 FYNNEI. V was shortened by 6 bases and J by 16 bases, with 13 bases between the two germline ends. Here the CDR3 DNA reads TGTGCCAGCAGCCCAAGCTATCTTCTCCACTTT. Protein: CASSPSYLLHF.

This clonotype has just a few counts. The chain recombines TRBV6-5 with TRBJ1-5; D remains ambiguous. Trimming pared 6 bases from V and 6 bases from J, leaving 15 bases between. CDR3 length: 14 amino acids. Germline-derived CDR1 and CDR2 are MNHEY and SVGAGI. The CDR3 coding sequence is TGTGCCAGCAGGCCCAGTGGGATTCGTCAGCCCCAGCATTTT. This codes for CASRPSGIRQPQHF.

The V and J genes are TRBV12-3 or TRBV12-4 and TRBJ1-1, with a tentative D call TRBD1 (5 bases). The CDR3 runs 16 residues. Trimming removed 5 bases at V and 1 base at J, with 17 bases between. CDR3: CASSPLPATGNTEAFF. CDR3 DNA: TGTGCCAGCAGTCCTCTCCCCGCCACAGGGAACACTGAAGCTTTCTTT.

The DNA of the CDR3 is TGCAGCGCTGGGACAGGCTCCTACAATGAGCAGTTCTTC. This sequence encodes CSAGTGSYNEQFF. This chain connects TRBV29-1 to TRBJ2-1, with 8 nucleotides matching TRBD1. The germline CDR1 and CDR2 sequences are SQVTM and ANQGSEA. The trim removed 7 bases at V and 0 bases at J, leaving 2 bases unmatched. There are 13 residues in the CDR3.

This clonotype was recorded at least ten times. J is TRBJ1-4 and V is TRBV6-5, with D tentatively TRBD1 (6 bases). This CDR3 spans 14 amino acids. V lost 5 bases and J 4 bases, leaving 11 bases between the germline ends. Germline values: CDR1 MNHEY, CDR2 SVGAGI. The CDR3 is CASSRTVNNEKLFF. The CDR3 DNA reads TGTGCCAGCAGTCGGACAGTCAATAATGAAAAACTGTTTTTT.

This chain uses TRBV5-6 with TRBJ2-7, with 11 bases that match TRBD1. V was pared by 5 bases and J by 2 bases, with 6 bases of the junction left unmatched. The CDR3 extends over 15 amino acids. In germline, CDR1 is SGHDT, CDR2 YYEEEE. CDR3 region: CASRLGQGATYEQYF. In DNA, the CDR3 is TGTGCCAGCAGACTCGGACAGGGGGCTACCTACGAGCAGTACTTC.

This clonotype was counted many times. The chain is built from TRBV7-2 and TRBJ1-1; 9 bases are a match to TRBD1. The V gene's germline CDR1 is SGHTA and CDR2 FQGNSA. The CDR3 is made up of 14 amino acids. V trimming: 5 bases; J trimming: 3 bases; junction bases outside the gene matches: 4. This chain's CDR3 is CASSNRQGDTEAFF. The CDR3 DNA reads as TGTGCCAGCAGCAATCGACAGGGGGACACTGAAGCTTTCTTT.

This clonotype appeared many times. This sequence joins TRBV5-5 and TRBJ2-7; D is uncertain. Germline CDR1 reads SGHKS; CDR2 reads YYEKEE (reference sequence). This CDR3 comprises 14 residues. The V and J ends lost 0 bases and 6 bases respectively, with 13 bases between them. For the CDR3, the DNA is TGTGCCAGCAGCTTGGAGTGGGGTTCTGGCGAGCAGTACGTC. This translates into CASSLEWGSGEQYV.

V usage is TRBV7-3 and J usage is TRBJ2-5, with TRBD2 matching over 8 bases. CDR1 and CDR2 from the germline V gene are SGHTA and FQGTGA. Trimming cost V 5 bases and J 0 bases; bases outside gene matches: 5. The CDR3 sequence is 15 residues long. The CDR3 loop is CASSPGGGHQETQYF. The CDR3 nucleotides are TGTGCCAGCAGCCCAGGCGGGGGGCACCAAGAGACCCAGTACTTC.

This clonotype came up a few times. The chain combines TRBV5-1 with TRBJ2-5, with D unclear. With 4 bases removed from V and 6 bases from J, the gap between germline ends came to 16 bases. CDR3 length: 14 amino acids. The germline V gene encodes CDR1 SGHRS and CDR2 YFSETQ. The CDR3 loop is CASSLRTVVKTQYF. CDR3 DNA sequence: TGCGCCAGCAGCCTGAGGACGGTAGTGAAGACCCAGTACTTC.

This clonotype has just a few counts. The chain joins TRBV9 to TRBJ1-4, with D unclear. Germline V gives CDR1 SGDLS, CDR2 YYNGEE. V shed 2 bases and J shed 8 bases, with 13 bases lying between them. This CDR3 spans 14 amino acids. Here the CDR3 reads CASSVETSGEKLFF. CDR3 DNA sequence: TGTGCCAGCAGCGTGGAAACGTCGGGGGAAAAACTGTTTTTT.

This clonotype came up a few times. DNA for the CDR3: TGTGCCAGCAGCAAACGGGATGAGCAGTTCTTC. Protein sequence: CASSKRDEQFF. This chain connects TRBV5-4 to TRBJ2-1; no reliable D call. Trimming took 4 bases from V and 8 from J, leaving 7 bases between them. The germline V gene encodes CDR1 SGHNT and CDR2 YYREEE (reference sequence). The CDR3 has 11 residues. Full variable domain (outside the CDR3, taken from reference TRBV5-4 and TRBJ2-1): ETGVTQSPTHLIKTRGQQVTLRCSSQSGHNTVSWYQQALGQGPQFIFQYYREEENGRGNFPPRFSGLQFPNYSSELNVNALELDDSALYLCASSKRDEQFFGPGTRLTVL.